This T cell receptor (beta chain) emerged from a study of T cell responses to AZD1222 COVID-19 vaccine. Regarding the study as a whole: The breadth and depth of Spike-specific TCRs increased once two AZD1222 doses had been given. Donors were largely white British and mainly female; clonal diversity was possibly underestimated. Distributed over spike, vaccine-associated CD4 TCRs predominated at 160-218 and 743-854.

CDR3 length: 15 amino acids. The V gene lost 4 bases and the J gene lost 7 bases, with 18 bases spanning the gap. Germline CDR1 and CDR2: SGHNT and YYREEE (reference sequence). Regarding this clone: The antigen is unknown.

Data came from immunoSEQ multiplex PCR; TCRdb stores just in-frame clones and leaves some out. The sample consists of 120,000 to 150,000 clones, about 92% of them appearing once. The sequence came from an adult who received the AZD1222 COVID-19 vaccine. V is TRBV5-4 and J is TRBJ1-5; possibly TRBD1 for D (6 bases). The sequences come from peripheral blood, collected 28 days after the second AZD1222 dose. The CDR3 sequence: CASSLGGGEGQPQHF. For the CDR3, the DNA is TGTGCCAGCAGCCTGGGAGGGGGGGAAGGCCAGCCCCAGCATTTT.